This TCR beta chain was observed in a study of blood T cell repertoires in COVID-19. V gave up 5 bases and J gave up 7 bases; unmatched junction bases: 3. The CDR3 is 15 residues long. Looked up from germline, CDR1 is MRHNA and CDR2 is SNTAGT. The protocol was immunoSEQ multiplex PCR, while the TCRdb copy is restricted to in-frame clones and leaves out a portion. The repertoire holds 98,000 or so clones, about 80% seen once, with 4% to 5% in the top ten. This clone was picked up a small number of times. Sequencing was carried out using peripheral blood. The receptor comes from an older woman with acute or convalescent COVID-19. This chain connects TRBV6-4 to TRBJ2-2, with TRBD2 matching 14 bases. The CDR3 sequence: CASSTGLAGVGELFF. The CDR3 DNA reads TGTGCCAGCAGTACGGGACTAGCGGGAGTCGGGGAGCTGTTTTTT.